A selection of T cell receptor beta chains follows, all from one sample in a study of cytomegalovirus exposure and HLA in healthy donors. Sequencing used immunoSEQ multiplex PCR; TCRdb keeps in-frame clones, though not all of them. Among 50,000 or so clones listed, roughly four fifths were seen once. Sequencing was performed on PBMCs. The receptors were gathered from a boy younger than 18 in good health and CMV-seropositive. Each CDR3 is given with its conserved first and last residue. The order of the fields is V gene, J gene, clone size, D gene, CDR3 protein, CDR3 DNA. The D gene is left open where the match is weak. Only some rows state a clone size, as once, few, many or a class for expanded clones.

v_gene: TRBV5-6
j_gene: TRBJ2-2
abundance: -
d_gene: TRBD1
CDR3aa: CASSLWTGDYTGELFF
CDR3nt: TGTGCCAGCAGCTTGTGGACAGGGGATTACACCGGGGAGCTGTTTTTT

v_gene: TRBV11-1
j_gene: TRBJ1-1
abundance: once
d_gene: -
CDR3aa: CASARNRGTEAFF
CDR3nt: TGTGCCAGCGCCAGGAACAGAGGGACTGAAGCTTTCTTT

v_gene: TRBV5-4
j_gene: TRBJ2-2
abundance: -
d_gene: -
CDR3aa: CASTSLSTGELFF
CDR3nt: TGTGCCAGCACTAGTCTCAGCACCGGGGAGCTGTTTTTT

v_gene: TRBV9
j_gene: TRBJ1-4
abundance: -
d_gene: TRBD1
CDR3aa: CASSFRQGNEKLLF
CDR3nt: TGTGCCAGCAGCTTCCGACAGGGGAATGAAAAACTGCTTTTT

v_gene: TRBV5-1
j_gene: TRBJ2-3
abundance: few
d_gene: -
CDR3aa: CASSTGYPTDTQYF
CDR3nt: TGCGCCAGCAGCACCGGTTACCCAACAGATACGCAGTATTTT

v_gene: TRBV5-1
j_gene: TRBJ2-5
abundance: -
d_gene: TRBD2
CDR3aa: CASSWREDQETQYF
CDR3nt: TGCGCCAGCAGCTGGCGGGAGGACCAAGAGACCCAGTACTTC

v_gene: TRBV9
j_gene: TRBJ2-3
abundance: -
d_gene: TRBD2
CDR3aa: CASSVLGGGSTDTQYF
CDR3nt: TGTGCCAGCAGCGTACTTGGGGGGGGAAGCACAGATACGCAGTATTTT

v_gene: TRBV6-4
j_gene: TRBJ1-2
abundance: -
d_gene: -
CDR3aa: CASSDGGSANYGYTF
CDR3nt: TGTGCCAGCAGTGATGGAGGATCAGCTAACTATGGCTACACCTTC

v_gene: TRBV9
j_gene: TRBJ2-3
abundance: -
d_gene: TRBD1
CDR3aa: CASSDGTGEFTDTQYF
CDR3nt: TGTGCCAGCAGCGATGGGACAGGGGAATTCACAGATACGCAGTATTTT

v_gene: TRBV5-4
j_gene: TRBJ2-3
abundance: -
d_gene: TRBD2
CDR3aa: CASSLNLAGGDTQYF
CDR3nt: TGTGCCAGCAGCTTAAATTTAGCGGGGGGCGATACGCAGTATTTT

v_gene: TRBV28
j_gene: TRBJ2-7
abundance: -
d_gene: -
CDR3aa: CASSAAGPSYEQYF
CDR3nt: TGTGCCAGCAGTGCAGCGGGCCCCTCCTACGAGCAGTACTTC

v_gene: TRBV5-1
j_gene: TRBJ1-1
abundance: -
d_gene: -
CDR3aa: CASSLGGKGAGSQAFF
CDR3nt: TGCGCCAGCAGCTTGGGCGGAAAGGGCGCAGGGTCCCAAGCTTTCTTT

v_gene: TRBV12-5
j_gene: TRBJ2-7
abundance: -
d_gene: -
CDR3aa: CASGFYRSYEQYF
CDR3nt: TGTGCTAGTGGTTTCTACAGGTCCTACGAGCAGTACTTC

v_gene: TRBV2
j_gene: TRBJ2-2
abundance: few
d_gene: -
CDR3aa: CASSRDSSTGELFF
CDR3nt: TGTGCCAGCAGCCGGGACTCTTCCACCGGGGAGCTGTTTTTT

v_gene: TRBV5-1
j_gene: TRBJ1-1
abundance: once
d_gene: -
CDR3aa: CASSLVGEEAFF
CDR3nt: TGCGCCAGCAGCTTGGTGGGAGAAGAAGCTTTCTTT

v_gene: TRBV6-1
j_gene: TRBJ1-2
abundance: -
d_gene: -
CDR3aa: CASSGQLSYGYTF
CDR3nt: TGTGCCAGCAGTGGACAGCTATCATATGGCTACACCTTC

v_gene: TRBV6-6
j_gene: TRBJ1-5
abundance: -
d_gene: -
CDR3aa: CASSLSLGANQPQHF
CDR3nt: TGTGCCAGCAGCCTCTCTTTGGGGGCCAATCAGCCCCAGCATTTT

v_gene: TRBV6-5
j_gene: TRBJ1-2
abundance: -
d_gene: TRBD1
CDR3aa: CASSYDREEPNYGYTF
CDR3nt: TGTGCCAGCAGTTACGACAGGGAAGAACCTAACTATGGCTACACCTTC

v_gene: TRBV7-6
j_gene: TRBJ1-3
abundance: -
d_gene: -
CDR3aa: CASSLGAGAGNTIYF
CDR3nt: TGTGCCAGCAGCTTAGGAGCGGGAGCGGGAAACACCATATATTTT

v_gene: TRBV7-9
j_gene: TRBJ2-1
abundance: -
d_gene: TRBD1
CDR3aa: CASIDRVYNEQFF
CDR3nt: TGTGCCAGCATCGACAGGGTTTACAATGAGCAGTTCTTC

v_gene: TRBV11-2
j_gene: TRBJ1-6
abundance: -
d_gene: TRBD1
CDR3aa: CASSSGTGRSPLHF
CDR3nt: TGTGCCAGCAGCTCGGGGACAGGGCGGTCACCCCTCCACTTT

v_gene: TRBV7-3
j_gene: TRBJ2-1
abundance: -
d_gene: TRBD2
CDR3aa: CASSPGLAGANEQFF
CDR3nt: TGTGCCAGCAGCCCTGGACTAGCGGGGGCCAATGAGCAGTTCTTC

v_gene: TRBV7-3
j_gene: TRBJ2-6
abundance: -
d_gene: TRBD2
CDR3aa: CASSLRGAGANVLTF
CDR3nt: TGTGCCAGCAGCTTACGGGGGGCTGGGGCCAACGTCCTGACTTTC

v_gene: TRBV19
j_gene: TRBJ2-5
abundance: -
d_gene: TRBD1
CDR3aa: CASSHRGNLLKETQYF
CDR3nt: TGTGCCAGTAGTCACAGGGGAAATCTACTAAAAGAGACCCAGTACTTC

v_gene: TRBV5-1
j_gene: TRBJ1-1
abundance: few
d_gene: TRBD1
CDR3aa: CASSWGQGNTEAFF
CDR3nt: TGCGCCAGCAGCTGGGGACAGGGGAACACTGAAGCTTTCTTT

v_gene: TRBV6-6
j_gene: TRBJ2-5
abundance: -
d_gene: TRBD2
CDR3aa: CASTLRGEETQYF
CDR3nt: TGTGCCAGCACTCTCCGGGGGGAAGAGACCCAGTACTTC

v_gene: TRBV5-4
j_gene: TRBJ2-3
abundance: -
d_gene: TRBD2
CDR3aa: CASSSSSGRTDTQYF
CDR3nt: TGTGCCAGCAGCTCGTCTAGCGGCCGCACAGATACGCAGTATTTT

v_gene: TRBV7-9
j_gene: TRBJ2-2
abundance: -
d_gene: -
CDR3aa: CASSSEMAVGGELFF
CDR3nt: TGTGCCAGCAGCTCCGAGATGGCGGTGGGCGGGGAGCTGTTTTTT

v_gene: TRBV5-1
j_gene: TRBJ2-1
abundance: -
d_gene: -
CDR3aa: CASSLGQINEQFF
CDR3nt: TGCGCCAGCAGCTTAGGACAGATCAATGAGCAGTTCTTC

v_gene: TRBV11-2
j_gene: TRBJ2-7
abundance: -
d_gene: -
CDR3aa: CASSYPGQYYEQYF
CDR3nt: TGTGCCAGCAGCTACCCCGGACAGTATTACGAGCAGTACTTC

v_gene: TRBV4-1
j_gene: TRBJ1-1
abundance: -
d_gene: -
CDR3aa: CASSQPWTANTEAFF
CDR3nt: TGCGCCAGCAGCCAGCCCTGGACAGCGAACACTGAAGCTTTCTTT

v_gene: TRBV7-6
j_gene: TRBJ2-7
abundance: -
d_gene: -
CDR3aa: CASSFGVGSYEQYF
CDR3nt: TGTGCCAGCAGCTTCGGGGTCGGAAGCTACGAGCAGTACTTC

v_gene: TRBV4-1
j_gene: TRBJ2-1
abundance: once
d_gene: TRBD2
CDR3aa: CASSQGGRDGEQFF
CDR3nt: TGCGCCAGCAGCCAAGGTGGGAGGGATGGCGAGCAGTTCTTC

v_gene: TRBV4-1
j_gene: TRBJ2-1
abundance: -
d_gene: TRBD2
CDR3aa: CASSLIGGAGLSYNEQFF
CDR3nt: TGCGCCAGCAGCCTTATCGGGGGGGCGGGATTATCCTACAATGAGCAGTTCTTC

v_gene: TRBV18
j_gene: TRBJ1-1
abundance: -
d_gene: -
CDR3aa: CASSLERQTEAFF
CDR3nt: TGTGCCAGCTCCCTAGAAAGACAGACTGAAGCTTTCTTT

v_gene: TRBV29-1
j_gene: TRBJ1-2
abundance: -
d_gene: -
CDR3aa: CSGRDAVAGYTF
CDR3nt: TGCAGCGGGAGGGACGCCGTTGCTGGCTACACCTTC

v_gene: TRBV21-1
j_gene: TRBJ2-3
abundance: -
d_gene: -
CDR3aa: CASSKQFGLAGADTQYF
CDR3nt: TGTGCCAGCAGCAAACAGTTTGGCCTAGCGGGGGCAGATACGCAGTATTTT

v_gene: TRBV18
j_gene: TRBJ1-4
abundance: -
d_gene: -
CDR3aa: CASSPGRGNEKLFF
CDR3nt: TGTGCCAGCTCACCCGGACGGGGTAATGAAAAACTGTTTTTT

v_gene: TRBV7-9
j_gene: TRBJ2-7
abundance: -
d_gene: -
CDR3aa: CASVSENSYEQYF
CDR3nt: TGTGCCAGCGTTAGCGAGAATTCCTACGAGCAGTACTTC

v_gene: TRBV7-9
j_gene: TRBJ2-4
abundance: once
d_gene: TRBD1
CDR3aa: CASSLDAGGESLAKNIQYF
CDR3nt: TGTGCCAGCAGCTTAGACGCAGGGGGCGAGTCACTAGCCAAAAACATTCAGTACTTC

v_gene: TRBV5-1
j_gene: TRBJ1-6
abundance: few
d_gene: -
CDR3aa: CASSYTTGEATNSPLHF
CDR3nt: TGCGCCAGCAGCTACACCACAGGCGAAGCAACCAATTCACCCCTCCACTTT

v_gene: TRBV5-4
j_gene: TRBJ2-3
abundance: -
d_gene: TRBD1
CDR3aa: CASSLKGQGPDTQYF
CDR3nt: TGTGCCAGCAGCTTGAAGGGACAGGGGCCAGATACGCAGTATTTT

v_gene: TRBV19
j_gene: TRBJ2-6
abundance: -
d_gene: -
CDR3aa: CASKTRGESGANVLTF
CDR3nt: TGTGCCAGTAAAACCAGGGGCGAGTCGGGGGCCAACGTCCTGACTTTC

v_gene: TRBV7-8
j_gene: TRBJ2-7
abundance: -
d_gene: TRBD1
CDR3aa: CASSLAETGFYEQYF
CDR3nt: TGTGCCAGCAGCTTAGCAGAGACAGGGTTCTACGAGCAGTACTTC